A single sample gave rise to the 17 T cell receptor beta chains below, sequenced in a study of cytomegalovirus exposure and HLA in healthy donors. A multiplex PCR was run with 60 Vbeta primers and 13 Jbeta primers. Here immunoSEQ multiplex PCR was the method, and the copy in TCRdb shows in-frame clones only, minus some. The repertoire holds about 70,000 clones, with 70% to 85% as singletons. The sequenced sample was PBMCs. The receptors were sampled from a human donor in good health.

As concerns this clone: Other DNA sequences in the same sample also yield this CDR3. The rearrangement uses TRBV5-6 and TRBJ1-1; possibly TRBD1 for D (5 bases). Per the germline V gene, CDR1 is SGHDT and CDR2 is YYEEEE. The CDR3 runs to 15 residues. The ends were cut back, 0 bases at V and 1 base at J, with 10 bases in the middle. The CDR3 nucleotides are TGTGCCAGCAGCTTGGAAAGGAGGGGGAACACTGAAGCTTTCTTT. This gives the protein CASSLERRGNTEAFF.

The CDR3 DNA reads as TGTGCCAGCCCGGCGCAGGGCCCTACGTTTGACACTGAAGCTTTCTTT. Its protein is CASPAQGPTFDTEAFF. V and J are TRBV6-6 and TRBJ1-1; weak D call: TRBD1 (5 bases). Germline CDR1 and CDR2: MNHNY and SVGAGI (reference sequence). Trimming took off 8 bases at V and 3 bases at J, with 22 bases between the two ends. The length of the CDR3 is 16 residues.

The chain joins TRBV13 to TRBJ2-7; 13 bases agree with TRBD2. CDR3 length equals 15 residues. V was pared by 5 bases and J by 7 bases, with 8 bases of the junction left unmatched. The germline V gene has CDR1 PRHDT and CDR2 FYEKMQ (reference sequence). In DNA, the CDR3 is TGTGCCAGCAGCCTAATCGGACTAGCGGGAGAAGAGCAGTACTTC. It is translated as CASSLIGLAGEEQYF.

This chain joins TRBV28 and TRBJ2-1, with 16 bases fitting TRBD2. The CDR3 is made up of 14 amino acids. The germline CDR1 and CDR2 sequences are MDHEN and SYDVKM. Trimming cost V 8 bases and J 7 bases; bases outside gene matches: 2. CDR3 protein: CASGTSGRGNEQFF. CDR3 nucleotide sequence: TGTGCCAGCGGGACTAGCGGGAGGGGGAATGAGCAGTTCTTC. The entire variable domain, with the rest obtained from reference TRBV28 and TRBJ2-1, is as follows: DVKVTQSSRYLVKRTGEKVFLECVQDMDHENMFWYRQDPGLGLRLIYFSYDVKMKEKGDIPEGYSVSREKKERFSLILESASTNQTSMYLCASGTSGRGNEQFFGPGTRLTVL.

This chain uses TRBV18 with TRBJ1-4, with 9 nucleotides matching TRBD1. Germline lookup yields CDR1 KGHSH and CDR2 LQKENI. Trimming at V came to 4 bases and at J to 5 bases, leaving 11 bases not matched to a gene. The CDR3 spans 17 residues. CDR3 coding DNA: TGTGCCAGCTCACTCCGCTCGGGGACAGGGTTGAATGAAAAACTGTTTTTT. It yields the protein CASSLRSGTGLNEKLFF.

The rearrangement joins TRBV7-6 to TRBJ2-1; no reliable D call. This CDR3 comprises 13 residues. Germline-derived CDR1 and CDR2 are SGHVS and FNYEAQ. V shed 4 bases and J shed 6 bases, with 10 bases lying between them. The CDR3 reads CASSSYESNEQFF. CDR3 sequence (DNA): TGTGCCAGCAGCTCCTACGAGAGCAATGAGCAGTTCTTC.

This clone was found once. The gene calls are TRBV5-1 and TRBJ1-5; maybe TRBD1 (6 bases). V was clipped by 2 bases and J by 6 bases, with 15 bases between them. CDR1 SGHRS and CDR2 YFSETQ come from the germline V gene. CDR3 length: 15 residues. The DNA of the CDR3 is TGCGCCAGCAGCTTAGGGGGATTGGTTGGTCAGCCCCAGCATTTT. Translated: CASSLGGLVGQPQHF.

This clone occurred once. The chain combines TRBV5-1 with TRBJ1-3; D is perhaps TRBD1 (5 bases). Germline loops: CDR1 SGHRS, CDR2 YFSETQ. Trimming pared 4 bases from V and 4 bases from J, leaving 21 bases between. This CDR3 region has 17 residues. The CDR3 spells CASSKTTGGGLGNTIYF. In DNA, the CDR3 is TGCGCCAGCAGCAAAACAACTGGGGGAGGGCTCGGAAACACCATATATTTT.

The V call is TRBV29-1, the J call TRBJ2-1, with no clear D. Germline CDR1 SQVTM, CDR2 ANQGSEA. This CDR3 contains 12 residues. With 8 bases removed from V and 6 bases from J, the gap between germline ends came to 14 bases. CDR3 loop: CSTHYYSNEQFF. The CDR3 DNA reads TGCAGCACCCACTATTATTCCAATGAGCAGTTCTTC.

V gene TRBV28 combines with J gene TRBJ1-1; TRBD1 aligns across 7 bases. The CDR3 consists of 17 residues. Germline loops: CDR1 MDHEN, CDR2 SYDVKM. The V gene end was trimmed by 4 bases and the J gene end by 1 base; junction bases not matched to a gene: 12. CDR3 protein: CASSSPGRGMENTEAFF. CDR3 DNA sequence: TGTGCCAGCAGTTCACCGGGCAGGGGGATGGAGAACACTGAAGCTTTCTTT.

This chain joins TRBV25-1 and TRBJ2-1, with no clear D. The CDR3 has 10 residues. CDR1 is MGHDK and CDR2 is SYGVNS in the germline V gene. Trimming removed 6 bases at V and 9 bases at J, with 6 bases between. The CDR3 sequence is CASSKSEQFF. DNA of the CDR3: TGTGCCAGCAGCAAGAGTGAGCAGTTCTTC.

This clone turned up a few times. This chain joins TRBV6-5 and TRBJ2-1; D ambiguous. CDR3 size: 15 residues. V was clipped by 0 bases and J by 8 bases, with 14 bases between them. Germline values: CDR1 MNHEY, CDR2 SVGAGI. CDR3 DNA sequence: TGTGCCAGCAGTTACTCCCCCCAAAGCGTGGATGAGCAGTTCTTC. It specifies CASSYSPQSVDEQFF.

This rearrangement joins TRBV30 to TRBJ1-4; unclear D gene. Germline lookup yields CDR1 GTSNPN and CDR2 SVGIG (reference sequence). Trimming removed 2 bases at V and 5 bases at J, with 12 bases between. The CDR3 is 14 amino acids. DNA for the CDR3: TGTGCCTGGAGTCCACAGATTAAAAATGAAAAACTGTTTTTT. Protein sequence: CAWSPQIKNEKLFF.

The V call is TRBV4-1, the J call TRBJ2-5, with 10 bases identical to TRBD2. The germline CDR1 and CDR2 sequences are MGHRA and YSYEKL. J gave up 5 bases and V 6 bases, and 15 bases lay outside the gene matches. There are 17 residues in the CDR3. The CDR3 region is CASSRRTSGSGGETQYF. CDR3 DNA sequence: TGCGCCAGCAGTCGCCGGACTAGCGGTTCGGGAGGGGAGACCCAGTACTTC.

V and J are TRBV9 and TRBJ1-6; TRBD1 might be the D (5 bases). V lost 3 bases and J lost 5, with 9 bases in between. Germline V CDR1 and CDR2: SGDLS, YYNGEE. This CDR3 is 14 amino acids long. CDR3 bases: TGTGCCAGCAGCGCCAGACAGAATAATTCACCCCTCCACTTT. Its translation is CASSARQNNSPLHF.

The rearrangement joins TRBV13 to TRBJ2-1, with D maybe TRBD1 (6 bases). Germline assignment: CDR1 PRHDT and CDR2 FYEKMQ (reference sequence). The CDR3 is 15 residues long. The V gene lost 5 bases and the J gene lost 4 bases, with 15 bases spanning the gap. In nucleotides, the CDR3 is TGTGCCAGCAGCCCAGGACCAGGACAGTACAATGAGCAGTTCTTC. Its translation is CASSPGPGQYNEQFF. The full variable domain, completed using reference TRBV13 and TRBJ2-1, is AAGVIQSPRHLIKEKRETATLKCYPIPRHDTVYWYQQGPGQDPQFLISFYEKMQSDKGSIPDRFSAQQFSDYHSELNMSSLELGDSALYFCASSPGPGQYNEQFFGPGTRLTVL.

CDR3 in DNA: TGTGCCACCAGCAGCAGGGAAGGCAATCAGCCCCAGCATTTT. This sequence encodes CATSSREGNQPQHF. V and J are TRBV15 and TRBJ1-5; tentative D call: TRBD1 (5 bases). From germline, CDR1 is LNHNV and CDR2 YYDKDF (reference sequence). The CDR3 runs to 14 residues. Trimming pared 3 bases from V and 2 bases from J, leaving 8 bases between. The full variable domain, its missing parts supplied by reference TRBV15 and TRBJ1-5, is DAMVIQNPRYQVTQFGKPVTLSCSQTLNHNVMYWYQQKSSQAPKLLFHYYDKDFNNEADTPDNFQSRRPNTSFCFLDIRSPGLGDTAMYLCATSSREGNQPQHFGDGTRLSIL.